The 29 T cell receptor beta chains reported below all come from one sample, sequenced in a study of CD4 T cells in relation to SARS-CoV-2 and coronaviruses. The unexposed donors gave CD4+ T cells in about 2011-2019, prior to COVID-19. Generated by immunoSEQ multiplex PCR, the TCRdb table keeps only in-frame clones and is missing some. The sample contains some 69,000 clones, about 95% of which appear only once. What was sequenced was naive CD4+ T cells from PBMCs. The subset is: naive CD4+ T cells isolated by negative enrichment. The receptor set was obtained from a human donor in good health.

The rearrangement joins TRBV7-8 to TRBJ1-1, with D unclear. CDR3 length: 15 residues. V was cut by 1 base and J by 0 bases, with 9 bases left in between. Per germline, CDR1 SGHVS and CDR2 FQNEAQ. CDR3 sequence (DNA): TGTGCCAGCAGCTTAGTTAGCCAGGTGAACACTGAAGCTTTCTTT. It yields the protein CASSLVSQVNTEAFF.

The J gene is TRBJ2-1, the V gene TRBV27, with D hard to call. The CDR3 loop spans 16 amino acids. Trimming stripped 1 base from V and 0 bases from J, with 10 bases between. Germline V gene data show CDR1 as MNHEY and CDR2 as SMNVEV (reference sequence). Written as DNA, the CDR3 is TGTGCCAGCAGTTTATACTCCCTCTTCTCCTACAATGAGCAGTTCTTC. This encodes CASSLYSLFSYNEQFF.

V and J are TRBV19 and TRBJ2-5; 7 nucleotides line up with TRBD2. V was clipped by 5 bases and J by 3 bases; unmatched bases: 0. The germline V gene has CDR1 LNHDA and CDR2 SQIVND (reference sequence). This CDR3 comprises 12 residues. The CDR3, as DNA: TGTGCCAGTAGTGGGACTAAAGAGACCCAGTACTTC. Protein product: CASSGTKETQYF.

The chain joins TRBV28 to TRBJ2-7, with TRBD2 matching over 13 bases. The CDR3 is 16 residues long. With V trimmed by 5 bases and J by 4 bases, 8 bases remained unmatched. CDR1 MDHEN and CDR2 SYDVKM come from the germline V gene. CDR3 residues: CASSLAGLAGTYEQYF. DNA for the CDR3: TGTGCCAGCAGTCTAGCGGGACTAGCGGGGACGTACGAGCAGTACTTC.

CDR3 sequence reads: CASREGTDTQYF. The CDR3, as DNA: TGTGCCAGTAGGGAGGGCACAGATACGCAGTATTTT. V and J are TRBV19 and TRBJ2-3; D possibly corresponds to TRBD2 (5 bases). Germline values: CDR1 LNHDA, CDR2 SQIVND (reference sequence). The CDR3 runs 12 residues. Trimming shortened V by 6 bases and J by 1 base, and 5 bases separated the two germline ends.

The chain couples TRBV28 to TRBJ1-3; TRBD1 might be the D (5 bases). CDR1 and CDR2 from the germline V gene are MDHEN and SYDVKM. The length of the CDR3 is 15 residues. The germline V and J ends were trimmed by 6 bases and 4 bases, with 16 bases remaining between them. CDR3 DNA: TGTGCCAGCAGCCGTGGGGGGTCTTCAGGAAACACCATATATTTT. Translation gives CASSRGGSSGNTIYF.

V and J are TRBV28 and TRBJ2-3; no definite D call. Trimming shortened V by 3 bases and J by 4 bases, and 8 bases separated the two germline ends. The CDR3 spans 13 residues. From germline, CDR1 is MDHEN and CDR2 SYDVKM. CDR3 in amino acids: CASSFPPADTQYF. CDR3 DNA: TGTGCCAGCAGTTTCCCTCCGGCAGATACGCAGTATTTT.

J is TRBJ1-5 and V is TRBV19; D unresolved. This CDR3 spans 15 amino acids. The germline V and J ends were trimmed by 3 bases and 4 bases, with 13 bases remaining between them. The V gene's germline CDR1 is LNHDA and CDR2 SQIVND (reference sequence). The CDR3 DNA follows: TGTGCCAGTAGTATGGGTGTTATCATAAATCAGCCCCAGCATTTT. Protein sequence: CASSMGVIINQPQHF.

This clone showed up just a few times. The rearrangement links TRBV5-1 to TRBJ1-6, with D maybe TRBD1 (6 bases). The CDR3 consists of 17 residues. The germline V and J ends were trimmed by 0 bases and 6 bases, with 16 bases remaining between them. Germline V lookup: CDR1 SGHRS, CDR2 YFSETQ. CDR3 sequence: CASSLDGGRNLNSPLHF. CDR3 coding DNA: TGCGCCAGCAGCTTGGATGGGGGGCGCAACCTTAATTCACCCCTCCACTTT. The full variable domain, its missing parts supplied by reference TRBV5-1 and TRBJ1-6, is KAGVTQTPRYLIKTRGQQVTLSCSPISGHRSVSWYQQTPGQGLQFLFEYFSETQRNKGNFPGRFSGRQFSNSRSEMNVSTLELGDSALYLCASSLDGGRNLNSPLHFGNGTRLTVT.

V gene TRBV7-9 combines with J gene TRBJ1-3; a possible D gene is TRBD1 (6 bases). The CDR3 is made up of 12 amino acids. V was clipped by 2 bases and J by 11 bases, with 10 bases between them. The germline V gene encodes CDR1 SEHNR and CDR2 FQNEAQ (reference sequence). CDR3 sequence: CASSLTGNAIYF. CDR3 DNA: TGTGCCAGCAGCTTAACAGGGAACGCCATATATTTT.

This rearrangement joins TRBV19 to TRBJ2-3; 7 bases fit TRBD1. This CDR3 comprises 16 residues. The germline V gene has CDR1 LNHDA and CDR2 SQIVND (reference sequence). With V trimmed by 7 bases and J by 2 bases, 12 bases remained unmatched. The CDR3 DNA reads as TGTGCCAGTACCTCAAACAGGGGTCGGCACACAGATACGCAGTATTTT. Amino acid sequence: CASTSNRGRHTDTQYF.

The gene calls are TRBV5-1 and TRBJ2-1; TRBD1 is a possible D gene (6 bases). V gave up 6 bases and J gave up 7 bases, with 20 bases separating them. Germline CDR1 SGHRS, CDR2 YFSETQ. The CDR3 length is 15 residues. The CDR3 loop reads CASNPSLGGGNEQFF. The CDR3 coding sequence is TGCGCCAGCAACCCTTCGCTTGGGGGCGGAAATGAGCAGTTCTTC. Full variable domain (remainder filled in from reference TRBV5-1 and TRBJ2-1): KAGVTQTPRYLIKTRGQQVTLSCSPISGHRSVSWYQQTPGQGLQFLFEYFSETQRNKGNFPGRFSGRQFSNSRSEMNVSTLELGDSALYLCASNPSLGGGNEQFFGPGTRLTVL.

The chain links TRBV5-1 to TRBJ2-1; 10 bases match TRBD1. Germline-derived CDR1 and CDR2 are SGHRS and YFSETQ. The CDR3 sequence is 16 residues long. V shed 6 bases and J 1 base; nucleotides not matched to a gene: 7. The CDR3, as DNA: TGCGCCAGCAAGGTGACAGGGGGCAGTTCCTACAATGAGCAGTTCTTC. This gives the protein CASKVTGGSSYNEQFF.

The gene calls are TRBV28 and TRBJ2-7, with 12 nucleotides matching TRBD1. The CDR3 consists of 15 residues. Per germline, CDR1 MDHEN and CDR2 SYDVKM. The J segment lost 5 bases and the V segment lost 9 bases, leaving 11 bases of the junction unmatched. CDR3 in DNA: TGTGCCAGTCAACACCCGGGGACAGGGGGCCACGAGCAGTACTTC. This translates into CASQHPGTGGHEQYF.

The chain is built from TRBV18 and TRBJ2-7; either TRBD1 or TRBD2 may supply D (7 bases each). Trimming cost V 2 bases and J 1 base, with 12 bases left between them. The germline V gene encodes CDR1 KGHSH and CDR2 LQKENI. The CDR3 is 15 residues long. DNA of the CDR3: TGTGCCAGCTCACCAGTCAGGGGGGGATCCTACGAGCAGTACTTC. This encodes CASSPVRGGSYEQYF.

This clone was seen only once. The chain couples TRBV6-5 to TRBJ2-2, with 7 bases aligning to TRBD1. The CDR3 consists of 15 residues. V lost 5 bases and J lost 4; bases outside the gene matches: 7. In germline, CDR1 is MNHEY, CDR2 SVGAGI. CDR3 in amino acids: CASSKQQGPTGELFF. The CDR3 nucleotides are TGTGCCAGCAGTAAACAACAGGGGCCCACCGGGGAGCTGTTTTTT.

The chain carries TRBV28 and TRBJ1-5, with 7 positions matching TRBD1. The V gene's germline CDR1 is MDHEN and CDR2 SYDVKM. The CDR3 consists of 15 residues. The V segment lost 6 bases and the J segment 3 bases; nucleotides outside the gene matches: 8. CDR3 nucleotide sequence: TGTGCCAGCAGGGAACAGGGGATCGACAATCAGCCCCAGCATTTT. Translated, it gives CASREQGIDNQPQHF.

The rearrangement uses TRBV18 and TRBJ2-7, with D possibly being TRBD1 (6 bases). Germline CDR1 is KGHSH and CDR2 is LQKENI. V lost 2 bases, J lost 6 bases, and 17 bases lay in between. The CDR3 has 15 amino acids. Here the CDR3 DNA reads TGTGCCAGCTCACCATCGCGGAACAGGGATGGCGAGCAGTACTTC. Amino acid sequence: CASSPSRNRDGEQYF.

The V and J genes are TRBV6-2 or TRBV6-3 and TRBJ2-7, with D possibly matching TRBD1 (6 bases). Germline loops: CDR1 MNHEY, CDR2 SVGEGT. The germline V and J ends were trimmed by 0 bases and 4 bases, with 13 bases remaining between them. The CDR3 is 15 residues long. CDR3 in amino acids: CASSYSRGRGYEQYF. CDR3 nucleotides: TGTGCCAGCAGTTACTCGAGAGGCAGGGGTTACGAGCAGTACTTC.

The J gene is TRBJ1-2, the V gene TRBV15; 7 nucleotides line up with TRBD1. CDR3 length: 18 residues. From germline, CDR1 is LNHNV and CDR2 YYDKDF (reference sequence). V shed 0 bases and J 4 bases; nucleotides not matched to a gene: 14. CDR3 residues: CATSRDPGDRQGPYGYTF. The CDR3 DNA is TGTGCCACCAGCAGAGATCCGGGGGACAGACAGGGACCCTATGGCTACACCTTC.

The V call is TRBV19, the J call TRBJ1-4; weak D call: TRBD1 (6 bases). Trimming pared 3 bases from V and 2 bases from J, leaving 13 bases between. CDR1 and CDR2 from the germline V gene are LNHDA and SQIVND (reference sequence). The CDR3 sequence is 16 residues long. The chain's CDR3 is CASSIRGASTNEKLFF. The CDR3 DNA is TGTGCCAGTAGTATCAGGGGAGCATCGACTAATGAAAAACTGTTTTTT.

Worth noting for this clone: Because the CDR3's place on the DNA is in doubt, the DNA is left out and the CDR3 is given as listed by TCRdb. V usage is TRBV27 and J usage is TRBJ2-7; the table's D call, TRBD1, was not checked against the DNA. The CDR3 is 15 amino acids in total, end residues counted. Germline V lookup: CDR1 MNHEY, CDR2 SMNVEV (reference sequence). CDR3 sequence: CASSSSDRVTYEQYF.

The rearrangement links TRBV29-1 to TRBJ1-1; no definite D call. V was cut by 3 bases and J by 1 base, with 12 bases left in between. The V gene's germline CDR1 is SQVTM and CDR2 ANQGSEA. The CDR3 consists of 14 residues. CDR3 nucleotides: TGCAGCGTTGACAGGTCGTTAAAGAACACTGAAGCTTTCTTT. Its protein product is CSVDRSLKNTEAFF.

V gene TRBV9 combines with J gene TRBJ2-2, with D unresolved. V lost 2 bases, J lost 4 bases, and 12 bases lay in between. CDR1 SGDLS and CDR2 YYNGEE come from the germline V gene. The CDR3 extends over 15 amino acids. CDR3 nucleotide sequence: TGTGCCAGCAGCGTGGGCAGCTACCGCACCGGGGAGCTGTTTTTT. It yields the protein CASSVGSYRTGELFF.

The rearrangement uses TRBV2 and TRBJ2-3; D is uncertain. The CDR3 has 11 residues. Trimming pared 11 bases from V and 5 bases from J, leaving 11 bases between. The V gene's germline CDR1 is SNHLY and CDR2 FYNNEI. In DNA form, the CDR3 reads TGTGCCGGCAAGAGGTTAGATACGCAGTATTTT. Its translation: CAGKRLDTQYF.

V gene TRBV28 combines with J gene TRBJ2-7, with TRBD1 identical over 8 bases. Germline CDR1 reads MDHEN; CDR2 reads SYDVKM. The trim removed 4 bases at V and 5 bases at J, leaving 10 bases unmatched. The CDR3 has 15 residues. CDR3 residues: CASSSTGTGDHEQYF. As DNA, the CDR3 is TGTGCCAGCAGTTCAACCGGGACAGGTGACCACGAGCAGTACTTC.

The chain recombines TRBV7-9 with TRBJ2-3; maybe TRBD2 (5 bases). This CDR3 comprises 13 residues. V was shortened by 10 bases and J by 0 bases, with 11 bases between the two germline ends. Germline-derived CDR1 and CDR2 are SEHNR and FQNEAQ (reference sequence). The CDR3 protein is CATSEGSTDTQYF. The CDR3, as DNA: TGTGCCACCTCAGAGGGTAGCACAGATACGCAGTATTTT.

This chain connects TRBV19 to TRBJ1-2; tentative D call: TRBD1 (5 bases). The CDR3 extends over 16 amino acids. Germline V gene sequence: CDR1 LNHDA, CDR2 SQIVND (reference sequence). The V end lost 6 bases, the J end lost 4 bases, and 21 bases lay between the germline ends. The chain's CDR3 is CASSPSMGGPGYGYTF. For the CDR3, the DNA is TGTGCCAGTAGCCCCTCGATGGGGGGTCCTGGCTATGGCTACACCTTC.

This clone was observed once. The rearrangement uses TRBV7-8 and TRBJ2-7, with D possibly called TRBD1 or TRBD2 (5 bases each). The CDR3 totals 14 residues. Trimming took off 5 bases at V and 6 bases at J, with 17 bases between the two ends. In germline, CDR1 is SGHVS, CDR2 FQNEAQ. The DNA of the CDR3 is TGTGCCAGCAGCGGGGGTCCGGCCGGTTCCGAGCAGTACTTC. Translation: CASSGGPAGSEQYF.